Below are 4 T cell receptor beta chains sequenced from a single sample in a study. The sorted Tregs were CD4+CD25+CD127-/low cells. Adaptor-ligated barcode primers were used to amplify TRBV12-4/TRBJ1-2 clonotypes. One entry per CDR3 protein, called by TCRdb with MiXCR from the multiplex PCR reads. The table lists about 2,500 distinct CDR3 sequences, 2% to 2.5% of them singletons. Sequenced material: tumor-infiltrating Tregs sorted from the breast tumor. Receptors originate from a female donor with breast cancer.

This clonotype rates as medium-sized. This chain uses TRBV12-3 or TRBV12-4 with TRBJ1-2; D gene uncertain. With 3 bases removed from V and 2 bases from J, the gap between germline ends came to 10 bases. This CDR3 has 14 residues. CDR3 DNA sequence: TGTGCCAGCAGTTTTCGGGTGAAGAACTATGGCTACACCTTC. This translates into CASSFRVKNYGYTF.

By sample share, this clonotype is medium-sized. The V and J genes are TRBV12-3 or TRBV12-4 and TRBJ1-2, with D uncertain. This CDR3 contains 14 residues. With 3 bases removed from V and 4 bases from J, the gap between germline ends came to 12 bases. CDR3 sequence: CASSFGVSSYGYTF. The CDR3, as DNA: TGTGCCAGCAGTTTTGGGGTTAGTAGCTATGGCTACACCTTC.

By share, this clonotype counts as medium-sized. The chain employs TRBV12-3 or TRBV12-4 and TRBJ1-2; 8 bases are shared with TRBD1. The length of the CDR3 is 16 residues. The J segment lost 0 bases and the V segment lost 4 bases, leaving 7 bases of the junction unmatched. CDR3 nucleotides: TGTGCCAGCAGTTCGACTAAGGACAGGGCTAACTATGGCTACACCTTC. Residues: CASSSTKDRANYGYTF.

This clonotype is classed as medium-sized. The V call is TRBV12-3 or TRBV12-4, the J call TRBJ1-2; no clear D gene. CDR3 size: 15 residues. V shed 2 bases and J shed 5 bases, with 15 bases lying between them. Written as DNA, the CDR3 is TGTGCCAGCAGTTTATATACGGGAGGAGAATATGGCTACACCTTC. Translation: CASSLYTGGEYGYTF.